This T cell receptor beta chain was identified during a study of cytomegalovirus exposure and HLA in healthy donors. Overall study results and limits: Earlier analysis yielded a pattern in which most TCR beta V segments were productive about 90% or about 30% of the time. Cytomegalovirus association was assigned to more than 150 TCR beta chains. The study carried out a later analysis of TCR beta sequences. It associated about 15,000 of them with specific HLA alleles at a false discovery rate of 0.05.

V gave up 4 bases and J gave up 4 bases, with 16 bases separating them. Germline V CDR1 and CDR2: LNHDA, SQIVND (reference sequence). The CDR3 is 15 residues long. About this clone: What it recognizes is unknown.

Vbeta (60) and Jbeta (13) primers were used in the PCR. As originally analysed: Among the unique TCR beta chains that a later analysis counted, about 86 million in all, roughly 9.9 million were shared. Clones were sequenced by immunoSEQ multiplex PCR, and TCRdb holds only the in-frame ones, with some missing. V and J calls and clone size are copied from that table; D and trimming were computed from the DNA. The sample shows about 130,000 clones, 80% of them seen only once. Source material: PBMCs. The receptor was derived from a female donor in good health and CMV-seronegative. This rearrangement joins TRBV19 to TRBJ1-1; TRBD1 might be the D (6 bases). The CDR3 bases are TGTGCCAGTAGTAGTAGGACAGAAGGGTTCACTGAAGCTTTCTTT. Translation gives CASSSRTEGFTEAFF.